These 6 T cell receptor beta chains came from one sample sequenced in a study of blood T cells in healthy people across ages. A second 7 to 11 cycle PCR used barcoded and J-beta primers. MiXCR was run by TCRdb on the 5' RACE reads, yielding one entry per CDR3 protein. The profile shows about 970,000 distinct CDR3 sequences, roughly half of them singletons. Specimen: blood. These receptors were taken from a woman aged 55-70 years in good health.

This clonotype appeared a few times. The J gene is TRBJ2-3, the V gene TRBV24-1; D is ambiguous. The length of the CDR3 is 14 residues. V was clipped by 4 bases and J by 3 bases, with 10 bases between them. Germline V lookup: CDR1 KGHDR, CDR2 SFDVKD. CDR3 sequence reads: CATSDAGWTDTQYF. As DNA, the CDR3 is TGTGCCACCAGTGACGCCGGGTGGACAGATACGCAGTATTTT.

This clonotype has only a few counts. The chain has TRBV24-1 and TRBJ1-5; D is uncertain. In germline, CDR1 is KGHDR, CDR2 SFDVKD. V lost 5 bases, J lost 0 bases, and 4 bases lay in between. The CDR3 sequence is 13 residues long. Written as DNA, the CDR3 is TGTGCCACCAGTGTCGATAGCAATCAGCCCCAGCATTTT. Amino acids: CATSVDSNQPQHF.

The rearrangement joins TRBV18 to TRBJ1-2, with 11 bases identical to TRBD1. The germline V gene has CDR1 KGHSH and CDR2 LQKENI. With 3 bases clipped from V and 4 bases from J, the junction kept 10 bases outside the gene matches. CDR3 size: 17 residues. The CDR3 DNA is TGTGCCAGCTCACCGGCGAGACGGACAGGGGGCGCCTATGGCTACACCTTC. It is translated as CASSPARRTGGAYGYTF.

The chain is built from TRBV27 and TRBJ2-3, with 10 bases that match TRBD2. Looked up from germline, CDR1 is MNHEY and CDR2 is SMNVEV (reference sequence). This CDR3 comprises 18 residues. The V segment lost 8 bases and the J segment 6 bases; nucleotides outside the gene matches: 20. CDR3 loop: CASPPLAGEQVSHDTQYF. DNA of the CDR3: TGTGCCAGCCCCCCCCTAGCGGGGGAGCAGGTCAGTCACGATACGCAGTATTTT.

The V and J genes are TRBV7-2 and TRBJ1-6; D might be TRBD1 (5 bases). Germline CDR1 and CDR2: SGHTA and FQGNSA. V was pared by 5 bases and J by 10 bases, with 15 bases between. The CDR3 extends over 14 amino acids. CDR3 region: CASSHSGNGSPLHF. The CDR3 DNA reads TGTGCCAGCAGCCACTCAGGGAATGGCTCACCCCTCCACTTT.

This clonotype was counted between two and nine times. V and J are TRBV20-1 and TRBJ2-3; D is ambiguous. With 3 bases removed from V and 4 bases from J, the gap between germline ends came to 5 bases. The CDR3 runs 11 residues. CDR1 is DFQATT and CDR2 is SNEGSKA in the germline V gene (reference sequence). CDR3 residues: CSASWADTQYF. Here the CDR3 DNA reads TGCAGTGCTAGCTGGGCAGATACGCAGTATTTT.